The 7 T cell receptor beta chains listed next were all sequenced from one sample in a study of blood T cells in healthy people across ages. Next came a second PCR, run for about 7 to 12 cycles, which used a sample-barcoded 5' primer along with a J-beta primer mix. TCRdb re-analysed the 5' RACE reads in MiXCR, keeping a single row per CDR3 protein. The table lists around 870,000 distinct CDR3 sequences, 29% of them singletons. The sample consisted of blood. The receptors originated from an elderly woman in good health.

Many counts were recorded for this clonotype. This chain uses TRBV12-3 or TRBV12-4 with TRBJ2-1; TRBD1 agrees at 8 bases. The CDR3 has 14 amino acids. The V gene end was trimmed by 2 bases and the J gene end by 9 bases; junction bases not matched to a gene: 6. The DNA of the CDR3 is TGTGCCAGCAGTTTACCTACGGACAGGGCTGAGCAGTTCTTC. Its translation is CASSLPTDRAEQFF.

There are a few counts of this clonotype. This chain uses TRBV14 with TRBJ2-7, with unresolved D. Trimming took off 3 bases at V and 7 bases at J, with 22 bases between the two ends. The CDR3 length is 16 residues. Germline V gives CDR1 SGHDN, CDR2 FVKESK. CDR3 DNA: TGTGCCAGCAGCCAGGGTAGTTCAGGAGCCCACAATGAGCAGTACTTC. Protein: CASSQGSSGAHNEQYF.

This clonotype was counted a few times. This clone may be a read error of a much larger clone one base away. J is TRBJ2-3 and V is TRBV20-1; 9 bases fit TRBD2. There are 15 residues in the CDR3. Germline CDR1 is DFQATT and CDR2 is SNEGSKA (reference sequence). V lost 5 bases to trimming and J lost 4 bases; unmatched junction nucleotides: 10. Here the CDR3 reads CSAPTGTSSPDTQYF. The CDR3 DNA sequence: TGCAGTGCTCCTACCGGGACTAGCTCTCCAGATACGCAGTATTTT.

This sequence joins TRBV7-8 and TRBJ2-2; possible D gene TRBD2, 7 bases. This CDR3 has 16 amino acids. The V end lost 7 bases, the J end lost 11 bases, and 26 bases lay between the germline ends. The germline gives CDR1 SGHVS, CDR2 FQNEAQ. CDR3 residues: CASTKTGGRGGGELFF. In nucleotides, the CDR3 is TGTGCCAGCACTAAAACCGGGGGGCGCGGGGGAGGAGAGCTGTTTTTT. Variable domain in full (rest from reference TRBV7-8 and TRBJ2-2): GAGVSQSPRYKVAKRGQDVALRCDPISGHVSLFWYQQALGQGPEFLTYFQNEAQLDKSGLPSDRFFAERPEGSVSTLKIQRTQQEDSAVYLCASTKTGGRGGGELFFGEGSRLTVL.

The chain combines TRBV6-7 with TRBJ1-5; D perhaps matches TRBD1 (6 bases). TRBV6-7 is an open reading frame whose function is uncertain. Trimming took 6 bases from V and 1 from J, leaving 19 bases between them. The CDR3 runs to 17 residues. CDR3 coding DNA: TGTGCCAGCAGGCCCTGTATGGGGGCCAAAAGCAATCAGCCCCAGCATTTT. Protein sequence: CASRPCMGAKSNQPQHF.

Of note for this clonotype: Possible read error: a much larger clone is one base away. The chain carries TRBV12-3 or TRBV12-4 and TRBJ2-1; a weak D match, TRBD1 (6 bases). The DNA end lines up better with TRBJ2-7; the J call may be wrong. This CDR3 is built from 14 residues. The CDR3 DNA follows: TGTGCCATAGATAGGGGGAGCTCCTACAATGAGCAGTACTTC. As protein: CAIDRGSSYNEQYF.

Remarks on this clonotype: This may come from a read error, since a much larger clone is one base off. V and J are TRBV24-1 and TRBJ2-7, with 10 bases identical to TRBD2. From germline, CDR1 is KGHDR and CDR2 SFDVKD. The CDR3 spans 16 residues. Germline trimming cut 3 bases from V and 7 bases from J; bases unmatched to any gene: 11. DNA for the CDR3: TGTGCCACCAGTGATCCCTCAGCGGGGGGGTACAATGAGCAGTACTTC. Protein sequence: CATSDPSAGGYNEQYF.